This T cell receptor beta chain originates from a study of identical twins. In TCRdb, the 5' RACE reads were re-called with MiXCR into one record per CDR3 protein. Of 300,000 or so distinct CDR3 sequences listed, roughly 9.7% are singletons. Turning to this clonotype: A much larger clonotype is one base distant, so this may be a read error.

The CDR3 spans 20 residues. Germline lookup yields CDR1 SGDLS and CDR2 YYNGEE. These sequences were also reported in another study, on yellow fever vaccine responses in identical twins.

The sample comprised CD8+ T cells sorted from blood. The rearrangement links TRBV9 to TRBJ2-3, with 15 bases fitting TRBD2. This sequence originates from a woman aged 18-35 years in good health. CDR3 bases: TGTGCCAGCAGCGTAGGCTCGGGACTAGCGGGGGGCCGAAGCACAGATACGCAGAATTTT. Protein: CASSVGSGLAGGRSTDTQNF.